This TCR beta chain was identified during a study of T cells expressing NK-cell markers (dated by TCRdb to 2018 to 2021). Background for the entire study: TCR beta-chain repertoires were profiled in sorted CD3+CD56+NKG2C+, CD3+CD56+NKG2C- and CD3+CD56-NKG2C+ T-cell subsets from fewer than 10 donors. Seven of the eight sequenced donors were HCMV-seropositive and one was HCMV-seronegative. Randomly selected healthy volunteers, three men and five women, were used as the eight sequenced donors. Sequencing of the libraries produced 2 x 150 bp reads on Illumina HiSeq 2000/2500, MiSeq or NextSeq. What the study reported, not specific to this receptor: It remained unclear whether the expanded NKG2C-expressing T cell clones were specific for HCMV antigens. In several donors, the dominant CD3+CD56+NKG2C+ clonotypes were found to rank among the top 10 CD8+ clonotypes and to make up roughly 1.0-7.5% of CD8+ T cells. Those dominant clonotypes were again the most abundant among CD3+CD56-NKG2C+ cells in a few donors, at about 25-60.1%.

From the cysteine up to the phenylalanine, the CDR3 has a length of 16 residues. DNA is not on record. The germline V gene (reference sequence) yields SEHNR for CDR1 and FQNEAQ for CDR2. The listed sequencing device is Illumina HiSeq 2000. 5'RACE template switching, by which a universal primer site and unique molecular identifiers were added, was used to make TCR beta cDNA libraries. Priming for cDNA synthesis came from the TCR beta constant segment, and two successive PCR amplification steps followed. The source study handled its data this way. Reads were demultiplexed and grouped by UMI with MIGEC, and clonotypes were assembled and quantified with MiTCR. To exclude erroneous sequences, any TCR cDNA sequence not supported by at least two reads was discarded. The tcR package was used for downstream repertoire analysis, and clonotypes were matched between fractions using CDR3 nucleotide sequence together with V segment. VDJmatch was used to annotate antigen specificity against VDJdb, with one amino acid substitution in CDR3 allowed. After reprocessing by TCRdb, each CDR3 protein sequence is one entry, and no DNA is given. V and J calls and clone size were set by TCRdb, not the authors. The sample's clone listing holds 400,000 to 450,000 distinct CDR3 sequences. 6% to 8% of the sample goes to the ten largest clones.

HCMV serostatus was determined by detecting HCMV-specific IgG in serum with a commercial ELISA kit. Peripheral blood mononuclear cells were isolated from blood by Ficoll density gradient centrifugation. As regards this clonotype: Its antigen is not yet known.

This TCR came from a woman aged 18-70 years in good health. The source material was blood T cells: a sorted CD56 or NKG2C T cell subset, CD4+ or CD8+ T cells, or bulk PBMC T cells (not recorded which). Recombination joined TRBV7-9 with TRBJ2-1. The CDR3 reads as follows: CASSSLAGASYNEQFF.